The present entry profiles one T cell receptor beta chain with its context. It has no known antigen specificity. The sample holds no much larger clone one base away, and base qualities are not on file. Taken from the germline V gene, the CDR1 and CDR2 loops are SNHLY and FYNNEI. V ends up 4 bases short and J 3 bases short, with an unmatched junction base count of 4. The CDR3 has 15 amino acids, counting the end cysteine and phenylalanine. Only CDR3 DNA remains: 45 bases, in frame from the first base. One collaborating source in Seattle enrolled patients while the patients were actively infected and followed the patients over time throughout the course of disease. The collaborating institutions used their own protocols to collect whole blood in K2EDTA tubes. For TCRbeta analysis, collaborators shipped samples as frozen whole blood, isolated PBMCs, or DNA extracted from either of those sample types.

This specimen comes from a study of blood T cell repertoires in COVID-19 (dated by TCRdb to the early 2020s). For the study in its entirety: Samples from collaborators originated in the United States, Italy and Spain and spanned both the acute and convalescent phases of COVID-19. Samples came from the ongoing ImmuneRACE study (first 160 participants) plus 1,254 subjects from 6 global collaborators. Subjects who had been exposed to COVID-19, were actively infected with it, or had recovered from it provided the deeply sampled blood TCRbeta repertoires that made up the dataset. HLA class I and class II types, where available, came from metadata supplied by the sample provider rather than from assay-based typing. The material from the prospective study consisted of cDNA or gDNA derived from T cells, B-cell-depleted T cells, or PBMCs. The repertoires were made available in a free public database intended to serve as a resource for research on the immune response to SARS-CoV-2. The sample metadata nearly always contained a de-identified subject ID, COVID-19 status, age in years and sex. Beyond this particular receptor, the publication reports: How much clinical and demographic metadata was included differed by source and by participant, and the metadata was provided uncurated.

The immunoSEQ Assay, a bias-controlled multiplex PCR, was used to amplify TCRbeta CDR3 regions from genomic DNA. The authors processed their data as follows. Nucleated cell counts per sample were estimated from amplification of reference gene primers within the assay. Sequence reads were collapsed and filtered to measure the absolute abundance of every unique TCRbeta CDR3 rearrangement. For each sample, productive Simpson clonality was calculated by taking the square root of Simpson's diversity index across productive rearrangements. The table comes from immuneACCESS by way of TCRdb, which keeps in-frame sequences with V and J called. Part of the clones is missing from these tables; in studies checked, under half for an unresolved V gene and the rest for unknown reasons. V and J calls and clone size are as listed in that table; D and trimming were resolved from the DNA. The sample yields over 150,000 clones; about 88% were counted once. The ten top clones hold under 3% of the sample.

This receptor chain uses TRBV2 and TRBJ2-3; 10 nucleotides in the junction match TRBD2. The sequence was collected from a woman at least 80 years old with COVID-19, enrolled during active disease. The material sequenced was peripheral blood. The CDR3 in this case is CASSAPSGRTDTQYF. DNA sequence: TGTGCCAGCAGTGCCCCTAGCGGGAGAACAGATACGCAGTATTTT.